This is a list of T cell receptor beta chains from one sample in a study of T cells in Graves' hyperthyroidism and ophthalmopathy. TCRdb reprocessed the multiplex PCR reads via MiXCR and lists one record per CDR3 protein. The profile shows roughly 570,000 distinct CDR3 sequences, about 45% of them singletons. The sample was peripheral blood or thyroid tissue (not recorded which). The source is a young woman with Graves' hyperthyroidism. The CDR3 runs from the conserved cysteine through the conserved F or W. D genes are given only for firm matches. Clone sizes are given selectively: once, few, many, or a class where the clone is expanded.

abundance: many; v_gene: TRBV5-6; d_gene: -; j_gene: TRBJ2-7; CDR3aa: CASSLQGSQDEQYF; CDR3nt: TGTGCCAGCAGCTTGCAAGGAAGCCAGGACGAGCAGTACTTC
abundance: -; v_gene: TRBV6-5; d_gene: -; j_gene: TRBJ1-2; CDR3aa: CASSYQGIAWHTF; CDR3nt: TGTGCCAGCAGTTACCAGGGGATAGCCTGGCACACCTTC
abundance: many; v_gene: TRBV3-1; d_gene: -; j_gene: TRBJ2-7; CDR3aa: CASSPPGQFDEQYF; CDR3nt: TGTGCCAGCAGCCCCCCTGGACAGTTCGACGAGCAGTACTTC
abundance: many; v_gene: TRBV25-1; d_gene: -; j_gene: TRBJ1-3; CDR3aa: CASSEWMGSGNTIYF; CDR3nt: TGTGCCAGCAGTGAATGGATGGGCTCTGGAAACACCATATATTTT
abundance: many; v_gene: TRBV19; d_gene: -; j_gene: TRBJ1-3; CDR3aa: CASSIGTYVSGNTIYF; CDR3nt: TGTGCCAGTAGTATCGGGACGTACGTCTCTGGAAACACCATATATTTT
abundance: many; v_gene: TRBV10-3; d_gene: -; j_gene: TRBJ1-5; CDR3aa: CAISFTRGQPQHF; CDR3nt: TGTGCCATCAGTTTCACCAGGGGCCAGCCCCAGCATTTT
abundance: -; v_gene: TRBV4-2; d_gene: TRBD2; j_gene: TRBJ2-7; CDR3aa: CASSQDQGTSDNEQYF; CDR3nt: TGTGCCAGCAGCCAAGATCAGGGGACTAGCGACAATGAGCAGTACTTC
abundance: many; v_gene: TRBV9; d_gene: -; j_gene: TRBJ1-6; CDR3aa: CASSGNRVGNYNSPLHF; CDR3nt: TGTGCCAGCAGCGGTAACAGGGTCGGAAATTATAATTCACCCCTCCACTTT
abundance: many; v_gene: TRBV7-9; d_gene: -; j_gene: TRBJ2-7; CDR3aa: CASSLVSSSHEQYF; CDR3nt: TGTGCCAGCAGCTTAGTGAGCAGTTCACACGAGCAGTACTTC
abundance: -; v_gene: TRBV24-1; d_gene: -; j_gene: TRBJ2-1; CDR3aa: CATSERPDPYNQQFF; CDR3nt: TGTGCCACCAGTGAAAGGCCCGACCCCTACAATCAGCAGTTCTTC
abundance: few; v_gene: TRBV2; d_gene: -; j_gene: TRBJ2-7; CDR3aa: CASRQVVYEQYF; CDR3nt: TGTGCCAGCAGGCAAGTGGTCTACGAGCAGTACTTC
abundance: -; v_gene: TRBV20-1; d_gene: TRBD2; j_gene: TRBJ2-1; CDR3aa: CSAMGREYNEQFF; CDR3nt: TGCAGTGCTATGGGGCGGGAGTACAATGAGCAGTTCTTC
abundance: few; v_gene: TRBV18; d_gene: -; j_gene: TRBJ2-7; CDR3aa: CASSSGSGGTYEQYF; CDR3nt: TGTGCCAGCTCTTCTGGCAGCGGAGGGACCTACGAGCAGTACTTC
abundance: -; v_gene: TRBV24-1; d_gene: -; j_gene: TRBJ1-2; CDR3aa: CATSDRTTGYTF; CDR3nt: TGTGCCACCAGTGACAGGACTACTGGCTACACCTTC
abundance: -; v_gene: TRBV4-3; d_gene: -; j_gene: TRBJ2-3; CDR3aa: CASSQGGWDQADTQYF; CDR3nt: TGCGCCAGCAGCCAAGGGGGGTGGGATCAAGCAGATACGCAGTATTTT
abundance: -; v_gene: TRBV29-1; d_gene: -; j_gene: TRBJ1-2; CDR3aa: CSVGGAVLNTF; CDR3nt: TGCAGCGTTGGGGGGGCAGTACTGAACACCTTC
abundance: -; v_gene: TRBV2; d_gene: TRBD1; j_gene: TRBJ1-2; CDR3aa: CASSAKTGPGYTF; CDR3nt: TGTGCCAGCAGTGCTAAGACAGGGCCTGGCTACACCTTC
abundance: -; v_gene: TRBV20-1; d_gene: -; j_gene: TRBJ2-2; CDR3aa: CSARSFRQNTGELFF; CDR3nt: TGCAGTGCTAGAAGCTTCAGGCAGAACACCGGGGAGCTGTTTTTT
abundance: -; v_gene: TRBV20-1; d_gene: TRBD1; j_gene: TRBJ1-4; CDR3aa: CSARAAGGYEKLFF; CDR3nt: TGCAGTGCTAGGGCGGCAGGGGGCTATGAAAAACTGTTTTTT
abundance: many; v_gene: TRBV6-2/TRBV6-3; d_gene: TRBD1; j_gene: TRBJ2-7; CDR3aa: CASSYAPTGTGGHYEQYF; CDR3nt: TGTGCCAGCAGTTACGCCCCTACCGGGACAGGGGGCCACTACGAGCAGTACTTC
abundance: -; v_gene: TRBV7-8; d_gene: -; j_gene: TRBJ1-6; CDR3aa: CASSEMRVTSPLHF; CDR3nt: TGTGCCAGCAGCGAAATGAGGGTTACGTCACCCCTCCACTTT
abundance: many; v_gene: TRBV9; d_gene: TRBD1; j_gene: TRBJ1-3; CDR3aa: CASSVGGQGIGNTIYF; CDR3nt: TGTGCCAGCAGCGTAGGGGGACAGGGGATTGGAAACACCATATATTTT
abundance: -; v_gene: TRBV24-1; d_gene: TRBD1; j_gene: TRBJ1-5; CDR3aa: CATSDSGQGRGQPQHF; CDR3nt: TGTGCCACCAGTGACTCTGGACAGGGTAGGGGGCAGCCCCAGCATTTT
abundance: many; v_gene: TRBV7-3; d_gene: TRBD2; j_gene: TRBJ2-7; CDR3aa: CASSLMGGRAGEQYF; CDR3nt: TGTGCCAGCAGCTTAATGGGCGGGAGGGCAGGAGAGCAGTACTTC
abundance: -; v_gene: TRBV2; d_gene: TRBD1; j_gene: TRBJ1-2; CDR3aa: CASSEAGQDGYTF; CDR3nt: TGTGCCAGCAGTGAGGCGGGACAGGATGGCTACACCTTC
abundance: -; v_gene: TRBV14; d_gene: TRBD1; j_gene: TRBJ1-1; CDR3aa: CASSQDTGGPITEAFF; CDR3nt: TGTGCCAGCAGCCAAGACACAGGGGGCCCAATCACTGAAGCTTTCTTT
abundance: many; v_gene: TRBV20-1; d_gene: -; j_gene: TRBJ1-1; CDR3aa: CSAREQGFTEAFF; CDR3nt: TGCAGTGCTAGAGAACAGGGATTTACTGAAGCTTTCTTT
abundance: many; v_gene: TRBV20-1; d_gene: -; j_gene: TRBJ1-4; CDR3aa: CSARDRGGANEKLFF; CDR3nt: TGCAGTGCTAGAGATCGTGGGGGGGCTAATGAAAAACTGTTTTTT
abundance: many; v_gene: TRBV20-1; d_gene: -; j_gene: TRBJ1-6; CDR3aa: CSAAAIGDNSPLHF; CDR3nt: TGCAGTGCTGCCGCAATAGGGGATAATTCACCCCTCCACTTT
abundance: -; v_gene: TRBV7-3; d_gene: -; j_gene: TRBJ1-6; CDR3aa: CASSPNPQGSYNSPLHF; CDR3nt: TGTGCCAGCAGCCCGAATCCACAGGGCTCCTATAATTCACCCCTCCACTTT
abundance: -; v_gene: TRBV7-8; d_gene: -; j_gene: TRBJ1-2; CDR3aa: CASSPGHQPGYGYTF; CDR3nt: TGTGCCAGCTCGCCCGGACATCAGCCAGGCTATGGCTACACCTTC
abundance: many; v_gene: TRBV20-1; d_gene: -; j_gene: TRBJ1-6; CDR3aa: CSARDHFGRIQINSPLHF; CDR3nt: TGCAGTGCTAGAGATCATTTCGGCAGAATTCAGATTAATTCACCCCTCCACTTT
abundance: -; v_gene: TRBV10-3; d_gene: TRBD1; j_gene: TRBJ1-5; CDR3aa: CAISEGTGSGQPQHF; CDR3nt: TGTGCCATCAGTGAGGGGACAGGGTCCGGTCAGCCCCAGCATTTT
abundance: -; v_gene: TRBV10-1; d_gene: -; j_gene: TRBJ2-3; CDR3aa: CASGDAGTDTQYF; CDR3nt: TGCGCCAGCGGGGACGCCGGCACAGATACGCAGTATTTT
abundance: -; v_gene: TRBV5-5; d_gene: -; j_gene: TRBJ1-5; CDR3aa: CVSSLIWESGNQPQHF; CDR3nt: TGTGTTAGCAGCTTGATCTGGGAGTCTGGCAATCAGCCCCAGCATTTT
abundance: -; v_gene: TRBV6-5; d_gene: TRBD1; j_gene: TRBJ2-6; CDR3aa: CASSITGASSGANVLTF; CDR3nt: TGTGCCAGCAGTATCACAGGGGCGAGCTCTGGGGCCAACGTCCTGACTTTC
abundance: many; v_gene: TRBV11-2; d_gene: -; j_gene: TRBJ1-1; CDR3aa: CASSLSTRNTEAFF; CDR3nt: TGTGCCAGCAGCTTATCCACACGGAACACTGAAGCTTTCTTT
abundance: many; v_gene: TRBV10-3; d_gene: -; j_gene: TRBJ2-7; CDR3aa: CAIRDTYEQYF; CDR3nt: TGTGCCATCAGGGACACCTACGAGCAGTACTTC
abundance: -; v_gene: TRBV18; d_gene: TRBD1; j_gene: TRBJ1-1; CDR3aa: CASSRSGTGDTEAFF; CDR3nt: TGTGCCAGCTCACGATCCGGGACAGGGGACACTGAAGCTTTCTTT
abundance: -; v_gene: TRBV6-2/TRBV6-3; d_gene: TRBD2; j_gene: TRBJ2-7; CDR3aa: CASTRKGRGDEQYF; CDR3nt: TGTGCCAGCACCCGCAAGGGGAGGGGTGACGAGCAGTACTTC
abundance: many; v_gene: TRBV7-2; d_gene: -; j_gene: TRBJ1-2; CDR3aa: CASSLSLGIAGYTF; CDR3nt: TGTGCCAGCAGCTTATCTTTAGGGATAGCTGGCTACACCTTC
abundance: -; v_gene: TRBV2; d_gene: TRBD1; j_gene: TRBJ1-1; CDR3aa: CASSQYGQGWSEAFF; CDR3nt: TGTGCCAGCAGCCAGTACGGACAGGGGTGGTCTGAAGCTTTCTTT
abundance: few; v_gene: TRBV24-1; d_gene: -; j_gene: TRBJ2-1; CDR3aa: CATSDLRGYLDNEQFF; CDR3nt: TGTGCCACCAGTGATTTGCGGGGGTATTTGGACAATGAGCAGTTCTTC